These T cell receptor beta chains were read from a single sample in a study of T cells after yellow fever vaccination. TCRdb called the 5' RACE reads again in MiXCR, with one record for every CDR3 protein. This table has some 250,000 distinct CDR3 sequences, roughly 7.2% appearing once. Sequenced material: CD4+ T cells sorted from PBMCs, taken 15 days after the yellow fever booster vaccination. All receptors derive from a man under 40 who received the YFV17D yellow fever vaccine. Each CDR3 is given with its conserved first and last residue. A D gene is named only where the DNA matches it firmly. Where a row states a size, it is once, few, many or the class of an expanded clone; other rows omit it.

cdr3_nt: TGTGCCAGCAGGGGAGTGGGTTCCTACAATGAGCAGTTCTTC; cdr3_aa: CASRGVGSYNEQFF; clone_size: NA; v_call: TRBV27; j_call: TRBJ2-1; d_call: NA
cdr3_nt: TGTGCCAGCAGCTTTTCCGGGGTGAGCAATCAGCCCCAGCATTTT; cdr3_aa: CASSFSGVSNQPQHF; clone_size: NA; v_call: TRBV5-8; j_call: TRBJ1-5; d_call: NA
cdr3_nt: TGTGCCAGCAGTTCCGGGACAGCATTCTCCTATAATTCACCCCTCCACTTT; cdr3_aa: CASSSGTAFSYNSPLHF; clone_size: few; v_call: TRBV7-2; j_call: TRBJ1-6; d_call: TRBD1
cdr3_nt: TGTGCCAGCAGCTTGGTAGGCCGGCGGAGCGGCTACGAGCAGTACTTC; cdr3_aa: CASSLVGRRSGYEQYF; clone_size: few; v_call: TRBV7-2; j_call: TRBJ2-7; d_call: NA
cdr3_nt: TGCAGTGCTACTACAGGGGGCACCTACGAGCAGTACTTC; cdr3_aa: CSATTGGTYEQYF; clone_size: NA; v_call: TRBV20-1; j_call: TRBJ2-7; d_call: TRBD1
cdr3_nt: TGTGCCAGCAGCCAGCAGGGAGGAGGATACGAGCAGTACTTC; cdr3_aa: CASSQQGGGYEQYF; clone_size: many; v_call: TRBV14; j_call: TRBJ2-7; d_call: NA
cdr3_nt: TGTGCCGGCAGTTTCCTGAGCTCCTACAATGAGCAGTTCTTC; cdr3_aa: CAGSFLSSYNEQFF; clone_size: NA; v_call: TRBV28; j_call: TRBJ2-1; d_call: NA
cdr3_nt: TGTGCCAGTAGGGAGGGACTTAACACCGGGGAGCTGTTTTTT; cdr3_aa: CASREGLNTGELFF; clone_size: few; v_call: TRBV19; j_call: TRBJ2-2; d_call: NA
cdr3_nt: TGCAGTGTCGACAGGGGTACTTATAGCAATCAGCCCCAGCATTTT; cdr3_aa: CSVDRGTYSNQPQHF; clone_size: few; v_call: TRBV20-1; j_call: TRBJ1-5; d_call: TRBD1
cdr3_nt: TGCAGTGCTAGTCTCCTAGCGGGAAATACAGATACGCAGTATTTT; cdr3_aa: CSASLLAGNTDTQYF; clone_size: few; v_call: TRBV20-1; j_call: TRBJ2-3; d_call: TRBD2
cdr3_nt: TGCAGTGCTGAGCCCTCCGGGGGACGAGAGACCCAGTACTTC; cdr3_aa: CSAEPSGGRETQYF; clone_size: few; v_call: TRBV20-1; j_call: TRBJ2-5; d_call: NA
cdr3_nt: TGTGCCACCAGTGACTCCGGGACAGGGATAACCGGGGAGCTGTTTTTT; cdr3_aa: CATSDSGTGITGELFF; clone_size: few; v_call: TRBV24-1; j_call: TRBJ2-2; d_call: TRBD1
cdr3_nt: TGTGCCAGTAGGGACAGGGGAGGCGAAAAACTGTTTTTT; cdr3_aa: CASRDRGGEKLFF; clone_size: few; v_call: TRBV19; j_call: TRBJ1-4; d_call: TRBD1
cdr3_nt: TGTGCCAGCAGTGGACTAGTAATGGGGGAGTTCGATAGTAAAAACATTCAGTACTTC; cdr3_aa: CASSGLVMGEFDSKNIQYF; clone_size: NA; v_call: TRBV6-4; j_call: TRBJ2-4; d_call: NA